A selection of T cell receptor beta chains follows, all from one sample in a study of a mutant IDH1 vaccine in newly diagnosed glioma. Measured with immunoSEQ multiplex PCR; TCRdb has only the in-frame clones, and not every one. The profile shows roughly 39,000 clones, approximately 85% of them singletons. Antigens for these TCRs are unknown. Sequences were derived from PBMCs, sampled from a glioma patient whose treatment included an IDH1 peptide vaccine. The receptors were gathered from a man aged 35 to 55 with glioma. Each CDR3 is given with its conserved first and last residue. The D gene is left open where the match is weak. Only some rows state a clone size, as once, few, many or a class for expanded clones.

TRBV5-4	TRBJ1-1	.	.	TGTGCCAGCAGCTTGGGACGGGGCGAAGTCGAAGCTTTCTTT	CASSLGRGEVEAFF
TRBV4-2	TRBJ2-1	.	TRBD2	TGTGCCAGCAGCCAAGAAAGGCTAAGCGGGAGGGCCCTAGAGCAGTTCTTC	CASSQERLSGRALEQFF
TRBV11-1	TRBJ2-3	.	.	TGTGCCAGCAGCAAAGAACAGGGTAGCACAGATACGCAGTATTTT	CASSKEQGSTDTQYF
TRBV19	TRBJ1-6	.	.	TGTGCCAGTAGTAGCGGAAATTCACCCCTCCACTTT	CASSSGNSPLHF
TRBV6-5	TRBJ2-3	.	.	TGTGCCAGCACCGACCGGACCGTGGATACGCAGTATTTT	CASTDRTVDTQYF
TRBV9	TRBJ2-3	.	.	TGTGCCAGCAGCGTAGCTAAAGCGGCCATCCTTACCCCTAGCACAGATACGCAGTATTTT	CASSVAKAAILTPSTDTQYF
TRBV14	TRBJ1-1	.	.	TGTGCCAGCAGCCAAGTAGGAGGGAACACTGAAGCTTTCTTT	CASSQVGGNTEAFF
TRBV6-5	TRBJ2-7	.	TRBD2	TGTGCCAGCAGACCGGGACTAGCCTACGAGCAGTACTTC	CASRPGLAYEQYF
TRBV9	TRBJ2-7	.	TRBD2	TGTGCCAGCAGCGTCGGGACTAGCGGTGCCTACGAGCAGTACTTC	CASSVGTSGAYEQYF
TRBV10-1	TRBJ2-7	once	.	TGCGCCAGCCAAACAGGGGGCGCCCCTAGGACTAGCGGAGCCTACGAGCAGTACTTC	CASQTGGAPRTSGAYEQYF
TRBV7-3	TRBJ2-3	.	TRBD2	TGTGCCAGCAGCGCGTCCCGCCTCGGACTAGCGTCTTCCACAGATACGCAGTATTTT	CASSASRLGLASSTDTQYF
TRBV5-1	TRBJ1-1	.	.	TGCGCCAGCAGCTTGGGGCTGGACACTGAAGCTTTCTTT	CASSLGLDTEAFF
TRBV25-1	TRBJ2-7	once	.	TGTGCCAGCAGTGACCCACAGGGTAACTCCTACGAGCAGTACTTC	CASSDPQGNSYEQYF
TRBV4-3	TRBJ2-5	.	TRBD2	TGCGCCAGCAGCCAAACTACGACTAGCGCCGCTAGGACCCAGTACTTC	CASSQTTTSAARTQYF
TRBV5-4	TRBJ1-1	.	.	TGTGCCAGCAGCTTGCCAGGGGCGGTCGACACTGAAGCTTTCTTT	CASSLPGAVDTEAFF
TRBV18	TRBJ2-3	.	.	TGTGCCAGCTCCCAGGGACCCCCGAGGGGAGAAGATACGCAGTATTTT	CASSQGPPRGEDTQYF
TRBV14	TRBJ2-2	.	TRBD2	TGTGCCAGCAGCCAACAGCGGGAGTTCTTTTATGCCGGGGAGCTGTTTTTT	CASSQQREFFYAGELFF
TRBV18	TRBJ1-2	.	.	TGTGCCAGCTCACCAGCGCCAGACTATGGCTACACCTTC	CASSPAPDYGYTF
TRBV5-1	TRBJ2-2	.	.	TGCGCCAGCAAAGAAGGCGTAGCGTGGACCGGGGAGCTGTTTTTT	CASKEGVAWTGELFF
TRBV5-1	TRBJ1-2	.	.	TGCGCCAGCAGACCGACAGGACCGACCTATGGCTACACCTTC	CASRPTGPTYGYTF
TRBV19	TRBJ2-3	.	.	TGTGCCAGTAACATAGGACTATCCGAAACCGATACGCAGTATTTT	CASNIGLSETDTQYF
TRBV18	TRBJ2-7	.	TRBD2	TGTGCCAGCTCACCACCGGGCGGGAGGGCCTTGAGCGAGCAGTACTTC	CASSPPGGRALSEQYF
TRBV4-2	TRBJ2-7	.	.	TGTGCCAGCAGCCAAGAACGCGGGGACCCCTACGAGCAGTACTTC	CASSQERGDPYEQYF
TRBV2	TRBJ2-1	.	.	TGTGCCAGCAGTGATCCCGAGGGGGAGGGCCCTAACAATGAGCAGTTCTTC	CASSDPEGEGPNNEQFF
TRBV6-5	TRBJ1-5	.	.	TGTGCCAGCAGCTACAGGGAAATGCAGCCCCAGCATTTT	CASSYREMQPQHF
TRBV5-1	TRBJ2-3	few	.	TGCGCCAGCAGCTTGGAGAGCACAGATACGCAGTATTTT	CASSLESTDTQYF
TRBV4-1	TRBJ2-1	.	.	TGCGCCAGCAGCCAAGCCGGGACGCCGTACAATGAGCAGTTCTTC	CASSQAGTPYNEQFF
TRBV19	TRBJ2-3	.	.	TGTGCCAGTAGCCAACTCTCTGCGGGCTCAGATACGCAGTATTTT	CASSQLSAGSDTQYF
TRBV5-1	TRBJ1-4	.	.	TGCGCCAGCAGGAACAGCTTAGCAACTAATGAAAAACTGTTTTTT	CASRNSLATNEKLFF
TRBV11-3	TRBJ2-3	.	.	TGTGCCAGCAGCTTCCTGTACGGGGGCACAGATACGCAGTATTTT	CASSFLYGGTDTQYF
TRBV5-1	TRBJ1-2	.	TRBD1	TGCGCCAGCAGCGCCCGGGACAGGGGAAGGGGTGGCTACACCTTC	CASSARDRGRGGYTF
TRBV5-6	TRBJ1-3	.	.	TGTGCCAGCAGCTTGGAGTATTCTGGAAACACCATATATTTT	CASSLEYSGNTIYF